Shown below are 27 T cell receptor beta chains from a single sample sequenced in a study of CD8+CD57+ T cells in acquired aplastic anemia. Whoever was chosen for sequencing had shown CD8+CD57+ cell expansion by flow cytometry. Genomic DNA templated the TCR beta VDJ and CDR3 profiling. TCRdb re-called the reads with MiXCR, one entry per CDR3 protein. The table shows tens of thousands of distinct CDR3 sequences, with 60% to 70% occurring only once. Sequencing input: sorted CD4+, CD8+, or CD8+CD57+ T cells (not recorded which) from PBMCs. These receptor sequences come from a human donor with aplastic anemia.

The chain carries TRBV25-1 and TRBJ1-4; no clear D gene. CDR3 size: 14 residues. Trimming cost V 4 bases and J 5 bases, with 11 bases left between them. Germline V lookup: CDR1 MGHDK, CDR2 SYGVNS. The CDR3 here is CASSGGRSNEKLFF. In DNA, the CDR3 is TGTGCCAGCAGTGGTGGACGGAGCAATGAAAAACTGTTTTTT.

The table lists this clonotype with a count of one. The chain uses TRBV29-1 and TRBJ1-1; tentative D call: TRBD1 (5 bases). V lost 4 bases to trimming and J lost 4 bases, with 16 bases between them. Per germline, CDR1 SQVTM and CDR2 ANQGSEA. The CDR3 has 14 amino acids. DNA of the CDR3: TGCAGCGTTGTGTCTTTGGGGCACGGCACTGAAGCTTTCTTT. Protein sequence: CSVVSLGHGTEAFF. The entire variable domain, with the rest obtained from reference TRBV29-1 and TRBJ1-1, is as follows: SAVISQKPSRDICQRGTSLTIQCQVDSQVTMMFWYRQQPGQSLTLIATANQGSEATYESGFVIDKFPISRPNLTFSTLTVSNMSPEDSSIYLCSVVSLGHGTEAFFGQGTRLTVV.

V usage is TRBV7-2 and J usage is TRBJ1-2, with D perhaps matching TRBD1 (6 bases). The V end was cut by 3 bases, the J end by 3 bases, with 14 bases between. The CDR3 length is 15 residues. CDR1 is SGHTA, CDR2 FQGNSA, per germline. This CDR3 reads CASSFPWGQDYGYTF. DNA for the CDR3: TGTGCCAGCAGCTTTCCTTGGGGGCAGGACTATGGCTACACCTTC.

A remark on this clonotype: One junction end does not reproduce the germline sequence, and a read error may be involved. The rearrangement uses TRBV24-1 and TRBJ2-3, with 7 bases identical to TRBD1. Germline V gene sequence: CDR1 KGHDR, CDR2 SFDVKD. The CDR3 is 15 amino acids. CDR3 in DNA: TGTGCCACCTGTGACCCGGGACAGTACACAGATACGCAGTATTTT. This translates into CATCDPGQYTDTQYF.

V gene TRBV25-1 combines with J gene TRBJ2-2; 9 bases agree with TRBD1. Germline CDR1 reads MGHDK; CDR2 reads SYGVNS. The CDR3 has 15 residues. V was clipped by 6 bases and J by 5 bases; unmatched bases: 7. CDR3 sequence (DNA): TGTGCCAGCAGACACAGGGGGCGGCGAACCGGGGAGCTGTTTTTT. It codes for CASRHRGRRTGELFF. The full variable domain, with the rest looked up from reference TRBV25-1 and TRBJ2-2, is EADIYQTPRYLVIGTGKKITLECSQTMGHDKMYWYQQDPGMELHLIHYSYGVNSTEKGDLSSESTVSRIRTEHFPLTLESARPSHTSQYLCASRHRGRRTGELFFGEGSRLTVL.

This chain links TRBV7-8 with TRBJ1-6; tentative D call: TRBD1 (5 bases). This CDR3 has 14 amino acids. With 5 bases removed from V and 9 bases from J, the gap between germline ends came to 14 bases. The germline V gene encodes CDR1 SGHVS and CDR2 FQNEAQ. CDR3 sequence reads: CASSRDSNFSPLHF. The DNA of the CDR3 is TGTGCCAGCAGCCGCGACAGTAACTTTTCACCCCTCCACTTT.

The genes are TRBV29-1 and TRBJ2-7, with a possible D match to TRBD1 (5 bases). This CDR3 region has 13 residues. In germline, CDR1 is SQVTM, CDR2 ANQGSEA. V lost 4 bases, J lost 3 bases, and 13 bases lay in between. The chain's CDR3 is CSVAVRQNYEQYF. In DNA, the CDR3 is TGCAGCGTTGCGGTGCGACAGAACTACGAGCAGTACTTC.

The rearrangement links TRBV5-1 to TRBJ2-7; a weak D match, TRBD1 (5 bases). This CDR3 comprises 12 residues. The germline gives CDR1 SGHRS, CDR2 YFSETQ. CDR3 bases: TGCAGCGTTGAAGGGGCCGGCTACGAGCAGTACTTC. Protein: CSVEGAGYEQYF.

The chain uses TRBV19 and TRBJ2-7; D is unclear. This CDR3 has 9 amino acids. The germline V and J ends were trimmed by 5 bases and 6 bases, with 2 bases remaining between them. Germline CDR1 and CDR2: LNHDA and SQIVND (reference sequence). DNA for the CDR3: TGTGCCAGTAGTGCCGAGCAGTACTTC. Its translation is CASSAEQYF.

The chain uses TRBV7-8 and TRBJ2-7, with D unresolved. Germline assignment: CDR1 SGHVS and CDR2 FQNEAQ. The V end lost 5 bases, the J end lost 4 bases, and 12 bases lay between the germline ends. The CDR3 runs to 13 residues. The CDR3 region is CASSPPDRYEQYF. For the CDR3, the DNA is TGTGCCAGCAGCCCCCCCGATAGGTACGAGCAGTACTTC.

As to this clonotype: A clone one base away is much larger, so this may be a read error. The chain links TRBV5-1 to TRBJ2-7; 13 bases match TRBD2. This CDR3 is 15 amino acids long. From germline, CDR1 is SGHRS and CDR2 YFSETQ. Germline trimming cut 4 bases from V and 5 bases from J; bases unmatched to any gene: 6. The CDR3 spells CASSRGLAGRDEQYF. As DNA, the CDR3 is TGCGCCAGCAGCAGGGGACTAGCGGGGAGGGACGAGCAGTACTTC. Full variable domain (remainder filled in from reference TRBV5-1 and TRBJ2-7): KAGVTQTPRYLIKTRGQQVTLSCSPISGHRSVSWYQQTPGQGLQFLFEYFSETQRNKGNFPGRFSGRQFSNSRSEMNVSTLELGDSALYLCASSRGLAGRDEQYFGPGTRLTVT.

The rearrangement links TRBV2 to TRBJ2-3; 7 nucleotides agree with TRBD2. CDR1 and CDR2 from the germline V gene are SNHLY and FYNNEI. The CDR3 contains 15 residues. V was clipped by 4 bases and J by 2 bases; unmatched bases: 6. The CDR3 bases are TGTGCCAGCAGTGGTGGCGGGGGACCCACAGATACGCAGTATTTT. This codes for CASSGGGGPTDTQYF.

This rearrangement joins TRBV27 to TRBJ2-1; D perhaps matches TRBD2 (5 bases). CDR1 MNHEY and CDR2 SMNVEV come from the germline V gene (reference sequence). Trimming removed 2 bases at V and 10 bases at J, with 15 bases between. The CDR3 runs 14 residues. The DNA of the CDR3 is TGTGCCAGCAGTTTAGATAGGGAGCTGGGGGAGCAGTTCTTC. It is translated as CASSLDRELGEQFF.

The chain combines TRBV20-1 with TRBJ2-5, with a weak D call TRBD1 (5 bases). CDR3 length: 13 amino acids. Germline V gene data show CDR1 as DFQATT and CDR2 as SNEGSKA (reference sequence). Trimming removed 3 bases at V and 0 bases at J, with 8 bases between. The CDR3 nucleotides are TGCAGTGCTAGGTCACAGGACCAAGAGACCCAGTACTTC. This translates into CSARSQDQETQYF.

This clonotype was counted a few times. This chain joins TRBV24-1 and TRBJ2-7, with 7 bases fitting TRBD1. The CDR3 consists of 12 residues. After removal of 6 bases from V and 3 bases from J, the junction contained 1 base not matched to a gene. Looked up from germline, CDR1 is KGHDR and CDR2 is SFDVKD. This chain's CDR3 is CATSRDSYEQYF. The DNA of the CDR3 is TGTGCCACCAGTCGGGACAGCTACGAGCAGTACTTC.

This rearrangement joins TRBV29-1 to TRBJ1-5; D is perhaps TRBD1 (5 bases). The germline V gene encodes CDR1 SQVTM and CDR2 ANQGSEA. This CDR3 has 12 residues. V lost 4 bases, J lost 7 bases, and 11 bases lay in between. Here the CDR3 DNA reads TGCAGCGTTGGCAACCAGGGACAGCCCCAGCATTTT. Its translation: CSVGNQGQPQHF.

In this sample, this clonotype is large (0.1 to 1%). The CDR3 region has the DNA TGTGCCAGCAGCTTACAGGGATACAATGAGCAGTTCTTC. Amino acids: CASSLQGYNEQFF. The chain carries TRBV7-6 and TRBJ2-1, with a tentative D call TRBD1 (5 bases). CDR1 and CDR2 (germline): SGHVS, FNYEAQ. This CDR3 is built from 13 residues. Between the trimmed V and J ends, which lost 2 bases and 4 bases, there was a span of 6 bases.

The rearrangement links TRBV7-6 to TRBJ1-2, with 10 positions matching TRBD1. With 0 bases clipped from V and 6 bases from J, the junction kept 4 bases outside the gene matches. There are 15 residues in the CDR3. CDR1 and CDR2 (germline): SGHVS, FNYEAQ. The chain's CDR3 is CASSLATGGRDGYTF. As DNA, the CDR3 is TGTGCCAGCAGCTTAGCGACAGGGGGCAGGGATGGCTACACCTTC.

The chain has TRBV10-3 and TRBJ2-7; a possible D gene is TRBD1 (6 bases). This CDR3 region has 13 residues. Germline-derived CDR1 and CDR2 are ENHRY and SYGVKD. V lost 6 bases and J 3 bases, leaving 12 bases between the germline ends. The CDR3 loop is CAISPGHNYEQYF. For the CDR3, the DNA is TGTGCCATCAGCCCGGGACACAACTACGAGCAGTACTTC.

As regards this clonotype: One end of the junction does not line up with germline, which may come from a read error. The V and J genes are TRBV11-1 and TRBJ2-3, with TRBD2 matching over 9 bases. Germline values: CDR1 SGHAT, CDR2 FQDESV (reference sequence). The CDR3 sequence is 17 residues long. The CDR3 sequence: CAGSLGYSGGGTDTQYF. CDR3 bases: TGTGCCGGCAGCTTAGGGTATAGCGGGGGAGGCACAGATACGCAGTACTTT.

J is TRBJ2-7 and V is TRBV29-1; D gene uncertain. Between the trimmed V and J ends, which lost 4 bases and 0 bases, there was a span of 10 bases. The CDR3 loop spans 13 amino acids. CDR1 is SQVTM, CDR2 ANQGSEA, per germline. CDR3 in DNA: TGCAGCGTTGCGGCGGATAGCTCCTACGAGCAGTACTTC. This codes for CSVAADSSYEQYF.

DNA of the CDR3: TGCGCCAGCAGCCTGACAGGGCTCACTGAAGCTTTCTTT. This encodes CASSLTGLTEAFF. This chain joins TRBV5-1 and TRBJ1-1; the match to TRBD1 covers 7 bases. Looked up from germline, CDR1 is SGHRS and CDR2 is YFSETQ. The CDR3 extends over 13 amino acids. The V gene end was trimmed by 4 bases and the J gene end by 4 bases; junction bases not matched to a gene: 4. The complete variable domain, with remaining parts taken from reference TRBV5-1 and TRBJ1-1, reads KAGVTQTPRYLIKTRGQQVTLSCSPISGHRSVSWYQQTPGQGLQFLFEYFSETQRNKGNFPGRFSGRQFSNSRSEMNVSTLELGDSALYLCASSLTGLTEAFFGQGTRLTVV.

The rearrangement uses TRBV20-1 and TRBJ1-2; D uncertain. This CDR3 contains 11 residues. The germline V gene encodes CDR1 DFQATT and CDR2 SNEGSKA (reference sequence). V was pared by 5 bases and J by 8 bases, with 12 bases between. This CDR3 is CSAGVGQGYTF. In DNA form, the CDR3 reads TGCAGTGCTGGGGTCGGTCAAGGCTACACCTTC.

The chain has TRBV25-1 and TRBJ1-1, with D tentatively TRBD1 (6 bases). In germline, CDR1 is MGHDK, CDR2 SYGVNS. V dropped 8 bases and J dropped 4 bases, with 17 bases sitting between them. The CDR3 extends over 14 amino acids. The CDR3 region is CASSGASGSTEAFF. CDR3 in DNA: TGTGCCAGCTCAGGGGCTTCGGGGAGCACTGAAGCTTTCTTT.

This clonotype was counted a few times. This chain joins TRBV15 and TRBJ1-2; 7 bases map to TRBD1. CDR3 size: 13 residues. Trimming removed 3 bases from V and 7 bases from J; junction bases left unmatched: 5. Germline assignment: CDR1 LNHNV and CDR2 YYDKDF (reference sequence). CDR3 in amino acids: CATSSDREGGYTF. CDR3 coding DNA: TGTGCCACCAGCAGCGACAGGGAAGGTGGCTACACCTTC.

The chain couples TRBV24-1 to TRBJ2-3; D gene ambiguous. Trimming shortened V by 4 bases and J by 4 bases, and 14 bases separated the two germline ends. The CDR3 length is 15 residues. Germline CDR1 reads KGHDR; CDR2 reads SFDVKD. DNA for the CDR3: TGTGCCACCAGTGACCCGGACGCGTCCGCAGATACGCAGTATTTT. It is translated as CATSDPDASADTQYF.

V gene TRBV20-1 combines with J gene TRBJ1-6, with D uncertain. Germline lookup yields CDR1 DFQATT and CDR2 SNEGSKA (reference sequence). With 0 bases removed from V and 7 bases from J, the gap between germline ends came to 16 bases. The CDR3 is 16 residues long. The CDR3 reads CSARDHRLLGNSPLHF. In nucleotides, the CDR3 is TGCAGTGCTAGAGATCATAGGTTACTGGGGAATTCACCCCTCCACTTT.